What follows are 11 T cell receptor beta chains derived from one specimen sequenced in a study of PD-1 blockade in classical Hodgkin lymphoma. Time point meaning: cycle 4 day 1 (C4D1), after more than five weeks of nivolumab. Exposure to brentuximab vedotin varied, and each patient had relapsed following autologous stem cell transplantation. Profiling relied on immunoSEQ multiplex PCR, and the TCRdb table lists in-frame clones only, not all of them. The data contain around 57,000 clones, about nine tenths of them singletons. This material consisted of peripheral blood mononuclear cells (PBMCs), taken before the fourth cycle of nivolumab. These receptor sequences come from a human donor with classical Hodgkin lymphoma.

The chain carries TRBV27 and TRBJ2-7; D tentatively reads TRBD1 or TRBD2 (5 bases each). The CDR3 length is 13 residues. V was cut by 6 bases and J by 5 bases, with 14 bases left in between. The germline CDR1 and CDR2 sequences are MNHEY and SMNVEV (reference sequence). The CDR3 nucleotides read TGTGCCAGCAGGGGACGGGTCAGCCACGAGCAGTACTTC. As protein: CASRGRVSHEQYF.

The gene calls are TRBV28 and TRBJ1-6; D is ambiguous. The V gene lost 6 bases and the J gene lost 0 bases, with 9 bases spanning the gap. There are 15 residues in the CDR3. The germline CDR1 and CDR2 sequences are MDHEN and SYDVKM. CDR3 coding DNA: TGTGCCAGCAGGGAAGGGAGCTCCTATAATTCACCCCTCCACTTT. Protein product: CASREGSSYNSPLHF.

CDR3 loop: CAGRTGSPFEQYF. The CDR3, as DNA: TGTGCCGGCAGGACAGGGTCCCCCTTCGAGCAGTACTTC. The J gene is TRBJ2-7, the V gene TRBV21-1; TRBD1 is taken as the D call from the table, unchecked against the DNA. TRBV21-1 is shown as a pseudogene. This CDR3 spans 13 amino acids.

The genes are TRBV19 and TRBJ1-5; D perhaps matches TRBD1 (5 bases). The V end was cut by 0 bases, the J end by 7 bases, with 10 bases between. Germline-derived CDR1 and CDR2 are LNHDA and SQIVND (reference sequence). The CDR3 is 14 residues long. The CDR3 is CASSIDGRAQPQHF. CDR3 DNA: TGTGCCAGTAGTATAGATGGCAGGGCCCAGCCCCAGCATTTT.

A word on this clone: One end of the junction varies from germline; a read error may be responsible. The chain joins TRBV2 to TRBJ1-1; no clear D. The CDR3 covers 9 residues. The germline CDR1 and CDR2 sequences are SNHLY and FYNNEI. CDR3 protein: CASSVEAFF. The DNA of the CDR3 is TGTGCCAGTAGTGTGGAAGCTTTCTTT. Filled out from reference TRBV2 and TRBJ1-1, the complete variable domain reads EPEVTQTPSHQVTQMGQEVILRCVPISNHLYFYWYRQILGQKVEFLVSFYNNEISEKSEIFDDQFSVERPDGSNFTLKIRSTKLEDSAMYFCASSVEAFFGQGTRLTVV.

The chain couples TRBV19 to TRBJ2-3, with a weak D call TRBD2 (6 bases). The CDR3 contains 18 residues. V lost 1 base to trimming and J lost 0 bases, with 17 bases between them. The germline V gene has CDR1 LNHDA and CDR2 SQIVND (reference sequence). DNA of the CDR3: TGTGCCAGTAGTATAGGAAGAGGAGGGGCTACTAGCACAGATACGCAGTATTTT. This translates into CASSIGRGGATSTDTQYF.

The chain uses TRBV28 and TRBJ1-2; D possibly corresponds to TRBD1 (6 bases). Germline values: CDR1 MDHEN, CDR2 SYDVKM. V lost 7 bases to trimming and J lost 5 bases, with 20 bases between them. The CDR3 has 15 residues. CDR3 sequence: CASTNFGQRLYGYTF. CDR3 DNA sequence: TGTGCCAGCACCAACTTTGGACAGAGACTGTATGGCTACACCTTC.

CDR3 coding DNA: TGTGCCAGCAGTCCCGGCTTGAGGGAGACCCAGTACTTC. Its translation: CASSPGLRETQYF. The chain joins TRBV6-5 to TRBJ2-5; no clear D gene. Trimming removed 5 bases from V and 5 bases from J, with 12 bases in between. The V gene's germline CDR1 is MNHEY and CDR2 SVGAGI. The CDR3 sequence is 13 residues long.

The J gene is TRBJ1-4, the V gene TRBV5-1; 8 nucleotides line up with TRBD1. CDR3 size: 15 residues. Germline CDR1 reads SGHRS; CDR2 reads YFSETQ. V lost 4 bases and J lost 1; bases outside the gene matches: 3. The CDR3 loop is CASSQQGVTNEKLFF. For the CDR3, the DNA is TGCGCCAGCAGCCAACAGGGGGTAACTAATGAAAAACTGTTTTTT.

The chain joins TRBV7-9 to TRBJ2-1, with D possibly TRBD2 on 6 matching bases. This CDR3 contains 14 residues. The germline CDR1 and CDR2 sequences are SEHNR and FQNEAQ (reference sequence). The V gene lost 5 bases and the J gene lost 9 bases, with 17 bases spanning the gap. DNA for the CDR3: TGTGCCAGCAGCCCGCCAGGAGGGTTGGGTGAGCAGTTCTTC. It is translated as CASSPPGGLGEQFF.

The DNA for the CDR3 is TGTGCCAGCAGTTTTGGAAGCTCCTACAATGAGCAGTTCTTC. Protein sequence: CASSFGSSYNEQFF. The rearrangement uses TRBV27 and TRBJ2-1; D gene unclear. There are 14 residues in the CDR3. V lost 3 bases, J lost 0 bases, and 6 bases lay in between. Germline CDR1 and CDR2: MNHEY and SMNVEV (reference sequence).